This T cell receptor beta chain originates from a study of T cells expressing NK-cell markers. Turning to this clonotype: Its antigen is still unknown.

Study-level findings and limits: There were four donors in whom these clonotypes also led the CD3+CD56-NKG2C+ fraction. Clarity on HCMV specificity was lacking for the expanded NKG2C+ T cell clones. Dominant NKG2C+ clonotypes in 5 or 6 donors made up about 1.0-7.0% of CD8+ T cells.

TCRdb derives one entry per CDR3 protein from the 5' RACE reads, leaving out DNA. Here the sample table reports roughly 280,000 distinct CDR3 sequences. The CDR3 has 13 residues. Germline V gene lookup returns CDR1 SQVTM and CDR2 ANQGSEA. This chain joins TRBV29-1 and TRBJ1-1; the TCRdb D gene call, TRBD1, has no DNA to confirm it. The specimen sequenced was blood T cells: a sorted CD56 or NKG2C T cell subset, CD4+ or CD8+ T cells, or bulk PBMC T cells (not recorded which). The sequence was obtained from a man between 18 and 29 years old in good health. Here the CDR3 reads CSVEETGWSEAFF.